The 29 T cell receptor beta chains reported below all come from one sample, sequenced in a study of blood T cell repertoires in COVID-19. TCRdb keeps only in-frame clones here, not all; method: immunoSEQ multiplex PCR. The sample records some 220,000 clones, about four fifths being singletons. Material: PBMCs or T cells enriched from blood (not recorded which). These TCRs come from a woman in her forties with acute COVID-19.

In DNA form, the CDR3 reads TGTGCCAGCAGCCGCCAAACGGAGGGCCCGGGCGATACGCAGTATTTT. Residues: CASSRQTEGPGDTQYF. The chain has TRBV4-2 and TRBJ2-3; possibly TRBD2 for D (6 bases). Trimming took 4 bases from V and 6 from J, leaving 20 bases between them. The CDR3 runs 16 residues. Germline-derived CDR1 and CDR2 are LGHNA and YNFKEQ.

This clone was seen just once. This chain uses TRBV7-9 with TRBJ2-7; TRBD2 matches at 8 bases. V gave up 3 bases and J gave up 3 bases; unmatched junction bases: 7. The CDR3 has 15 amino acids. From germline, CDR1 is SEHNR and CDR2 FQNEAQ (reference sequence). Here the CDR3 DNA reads TGTGCCAGCAGCTTCGGGGGGGCTGGTTTCTACGAGCAGTACTTC. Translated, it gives CASSFGGAGFYEQYF.

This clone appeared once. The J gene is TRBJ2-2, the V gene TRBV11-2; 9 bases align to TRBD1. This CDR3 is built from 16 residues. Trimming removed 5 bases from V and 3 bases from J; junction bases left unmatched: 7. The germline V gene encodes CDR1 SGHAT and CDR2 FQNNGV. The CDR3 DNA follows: TGTGCCAGCAGCCACGGGGACAGGGTCGACACCGGGGAGCTGTTTTTT. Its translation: CASSHGDRVDTGELFF.

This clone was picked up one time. The CDR3 nucleotides are TGTGCCAGCAGCCAAGATGACAGCAACTATGGCTACACCTTC. This translates into CASSQDDSNYGYTF. This chain links TRBV4-2 with TRBJ1-2, with a possible D match to TRBD1 (5 bases). Germline V gene data show CDR1 as LGHNA and CDR2 as YNFKEQ. This CDR3 region has 14 residues. V was pared by 0 bases and J by 2 bases, with 7 bases between.

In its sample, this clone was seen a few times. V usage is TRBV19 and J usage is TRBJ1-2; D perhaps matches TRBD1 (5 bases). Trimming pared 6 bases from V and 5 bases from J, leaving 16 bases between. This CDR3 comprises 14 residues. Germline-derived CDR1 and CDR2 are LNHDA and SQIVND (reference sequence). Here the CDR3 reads CASSPTAGGYGYTF. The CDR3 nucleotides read TGTGCCAGTAGCCCGACGGCGGGGGGGTATGGCTACACCTTC.

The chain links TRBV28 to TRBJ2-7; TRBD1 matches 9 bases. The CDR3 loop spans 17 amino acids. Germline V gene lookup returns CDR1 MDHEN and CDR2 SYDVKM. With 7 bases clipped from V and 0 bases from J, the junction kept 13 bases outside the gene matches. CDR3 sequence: CASIPHGTGPSSYEQYF. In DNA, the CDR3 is TGTGCCAGCATCCCCCACGGGACAGGGCCGAGCTCCTACGAGCAGTACTTC.

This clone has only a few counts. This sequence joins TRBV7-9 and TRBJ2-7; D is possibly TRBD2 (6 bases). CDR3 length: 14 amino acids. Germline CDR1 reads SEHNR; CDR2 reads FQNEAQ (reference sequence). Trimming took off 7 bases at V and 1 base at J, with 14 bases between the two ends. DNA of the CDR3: TGTGCCAGCACCTCCTTTAGCGGATCCTACGAGCAGTACTTC. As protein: CASTSFSGSYEQYF.

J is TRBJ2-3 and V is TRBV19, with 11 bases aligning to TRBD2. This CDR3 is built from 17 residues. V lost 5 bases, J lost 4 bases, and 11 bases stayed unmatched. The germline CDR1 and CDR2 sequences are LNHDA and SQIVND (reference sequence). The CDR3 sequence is CASSVPYSGRAPDTQYF. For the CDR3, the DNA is TGTGCCAGTAGTGTTCCTTATAGCGGGAGGGCCCCAGATACGCAGTATTTT.

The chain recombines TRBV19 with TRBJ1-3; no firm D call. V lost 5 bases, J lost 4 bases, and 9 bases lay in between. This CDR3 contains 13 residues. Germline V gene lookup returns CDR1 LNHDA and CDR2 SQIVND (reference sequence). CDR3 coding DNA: TGTGCCAGTAGTCAAGCTAAAGGAAACACCATATATTTT. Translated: CASSQAKGNTIYF.

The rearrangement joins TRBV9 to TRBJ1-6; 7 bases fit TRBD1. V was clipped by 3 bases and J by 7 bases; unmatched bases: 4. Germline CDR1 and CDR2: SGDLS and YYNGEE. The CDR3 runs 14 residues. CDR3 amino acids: CASSGRQGNSPLHF. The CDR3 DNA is TGTGCCAGCAGCGGCAGACAGGGAAATTCACCCCTCCACTTT.

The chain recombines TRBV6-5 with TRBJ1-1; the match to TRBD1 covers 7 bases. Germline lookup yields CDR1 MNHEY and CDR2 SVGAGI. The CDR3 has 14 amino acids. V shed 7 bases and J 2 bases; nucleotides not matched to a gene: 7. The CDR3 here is CASIPGQTNTEAFF. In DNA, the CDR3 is TGTGCCAGCATTCCGGGACAGACCAACACTGAAGCTTTCTTT.

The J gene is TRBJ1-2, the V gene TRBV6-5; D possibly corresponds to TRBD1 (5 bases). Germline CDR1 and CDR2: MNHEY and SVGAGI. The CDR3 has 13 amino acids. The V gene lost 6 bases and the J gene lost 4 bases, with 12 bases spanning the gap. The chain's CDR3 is CASSQQEGYGYTF. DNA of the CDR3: TGTGCCAGCAGCCAACAGGAGGGCTATGGCTACACCTTC.

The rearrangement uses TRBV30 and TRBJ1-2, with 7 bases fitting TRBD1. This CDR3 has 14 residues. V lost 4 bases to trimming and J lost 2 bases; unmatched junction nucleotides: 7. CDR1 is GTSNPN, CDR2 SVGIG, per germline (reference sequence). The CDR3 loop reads CAWKGTEKNYGYTF. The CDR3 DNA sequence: TGTGCCTGGAAGGGGACAGAGAAAAACTATGGCTACACCTTC.

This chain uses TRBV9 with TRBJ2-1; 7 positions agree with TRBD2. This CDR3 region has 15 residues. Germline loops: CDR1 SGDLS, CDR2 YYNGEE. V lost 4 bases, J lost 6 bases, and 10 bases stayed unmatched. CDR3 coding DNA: TGTGCCAGCAGCCAACAAGGTAGCGGGCTCAATGAGCAGTTCTTC. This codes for CASSQQGSGLNEQFF.

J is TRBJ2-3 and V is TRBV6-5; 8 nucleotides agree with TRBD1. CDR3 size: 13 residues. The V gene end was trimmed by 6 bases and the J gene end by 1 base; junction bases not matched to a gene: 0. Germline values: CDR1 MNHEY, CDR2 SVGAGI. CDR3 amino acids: CASRGQGTDTQYF. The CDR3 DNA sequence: TGTGCCAGCAGGGGACAGGGCACAGATACGCAGTATTTT.

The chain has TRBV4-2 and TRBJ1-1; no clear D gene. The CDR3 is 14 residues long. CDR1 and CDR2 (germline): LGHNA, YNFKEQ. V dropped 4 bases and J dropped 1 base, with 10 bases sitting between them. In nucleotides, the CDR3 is TGTGCCAGCAGCCCCCTAGGCACGAACACTGAAGCTTTCTTT. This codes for CASSPLGTNTEAFF.

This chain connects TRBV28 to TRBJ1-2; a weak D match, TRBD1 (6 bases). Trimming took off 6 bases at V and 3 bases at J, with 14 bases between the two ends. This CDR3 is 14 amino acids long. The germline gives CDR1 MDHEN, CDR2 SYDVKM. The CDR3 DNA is TGTGCCAGCAGGGGGGCAGCCGCTGACTATGGCTACACCTTC. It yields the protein CASRGAAADYGYTF.

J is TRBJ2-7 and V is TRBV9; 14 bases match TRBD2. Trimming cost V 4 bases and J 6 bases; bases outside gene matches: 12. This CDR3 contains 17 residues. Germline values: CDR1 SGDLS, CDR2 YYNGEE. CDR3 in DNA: TGTGCCAGCAGCCCGCGATCTCCGGGACTAGCGGGAGTCGAGCAGTACTTC. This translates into CASSPRSPGLAGVEQYF.

The CDR3 spells CASSGARGETQYF. CDR3 nucleotides: TGTGCCAGCAGTGGAGCACGGGGAGAGACCCAGTACTTC. This chain uses TRBV2 with TRBJ2-5, with TRBD2 as a possible D gene (5 bases). The CDR3 spans 13 residues. Germline V lookup: CDR1 SNHLY, CDR2 FYNNEI. Trimming left V 4 bases short and J 4 bases short, with 10 bases between.

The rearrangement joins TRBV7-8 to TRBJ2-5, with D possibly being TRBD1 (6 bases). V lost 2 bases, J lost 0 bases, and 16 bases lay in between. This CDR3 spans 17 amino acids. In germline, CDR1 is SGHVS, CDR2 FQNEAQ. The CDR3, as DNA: TGTGCCAGCAGCTTAAGTACCGGGACATTGTACCAAGAGACCCAGTACTTC. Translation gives CASSLSTGTLYQETQYF.

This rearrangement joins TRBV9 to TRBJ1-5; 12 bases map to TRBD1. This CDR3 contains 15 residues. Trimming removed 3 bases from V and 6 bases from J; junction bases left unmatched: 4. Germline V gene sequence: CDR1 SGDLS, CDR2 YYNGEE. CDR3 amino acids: CASSAGTGGFQPQHF. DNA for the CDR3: TGTGCCAGCAGCGCCGGGACAGGGGGCTTTCAGCCCCAGCATTTT.

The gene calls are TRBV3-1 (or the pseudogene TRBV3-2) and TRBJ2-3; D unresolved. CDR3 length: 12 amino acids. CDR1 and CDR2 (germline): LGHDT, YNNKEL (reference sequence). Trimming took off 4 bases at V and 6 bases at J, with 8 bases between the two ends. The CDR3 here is CASSPLGDTQYF. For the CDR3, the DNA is TGTGCCAGCAGCCCCCTAGGCGATACGCAGTATTTT.

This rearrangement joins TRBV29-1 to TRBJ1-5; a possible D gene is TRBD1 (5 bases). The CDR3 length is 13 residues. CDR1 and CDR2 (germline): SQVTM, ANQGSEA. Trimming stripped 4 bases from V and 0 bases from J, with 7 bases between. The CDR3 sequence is CSVAGHSNQPQHF. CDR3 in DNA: TGCAGCGTTGCCGGACATAGCAATCAGCCCCAGCATTTT.

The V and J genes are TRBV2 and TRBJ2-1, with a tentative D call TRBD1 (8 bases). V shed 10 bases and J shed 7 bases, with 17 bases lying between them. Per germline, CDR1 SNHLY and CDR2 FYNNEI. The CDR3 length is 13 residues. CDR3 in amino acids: CATNKQGGNEQFF. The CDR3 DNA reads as TGTGCCACCAATAAACAGGGGGGGAATGAGCAGTTCTTC.

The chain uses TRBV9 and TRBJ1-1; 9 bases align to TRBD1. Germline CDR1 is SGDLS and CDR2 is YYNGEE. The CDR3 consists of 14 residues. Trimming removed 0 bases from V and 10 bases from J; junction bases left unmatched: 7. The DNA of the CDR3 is TGTGCCAGCAGCGTAGCTCCCGGACAGGGGCCAGCTTTCTTT. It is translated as CASSVAPGQGPAFF. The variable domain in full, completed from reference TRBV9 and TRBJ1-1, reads DSGVTQTPKHLITATGQRVTLRCSPRSGDLSVYWYQQSLDQGLQFLIQYYNGEERAKGNILERFSAQQFPDLHSELNLSSLELGDSALYFCASSVAPGQGPAFFGQGTRLTVV.

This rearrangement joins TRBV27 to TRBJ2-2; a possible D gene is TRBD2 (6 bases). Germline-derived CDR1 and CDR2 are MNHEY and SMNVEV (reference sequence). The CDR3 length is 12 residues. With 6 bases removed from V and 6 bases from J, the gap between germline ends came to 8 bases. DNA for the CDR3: TGTGCCAGCAGGACTAGGTCCGGGGAGCTGTTTTTT. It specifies CASRTRSGELFF.

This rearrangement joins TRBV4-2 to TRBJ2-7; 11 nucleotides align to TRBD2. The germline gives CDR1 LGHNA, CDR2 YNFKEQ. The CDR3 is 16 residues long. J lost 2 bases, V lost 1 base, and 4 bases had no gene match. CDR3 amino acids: CASSQVGTSGTYEQYF. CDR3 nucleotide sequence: TGTGCCAGCAGCCAAGTGGGGACTAGCGGAACCTACGAGCAGTACTTC.

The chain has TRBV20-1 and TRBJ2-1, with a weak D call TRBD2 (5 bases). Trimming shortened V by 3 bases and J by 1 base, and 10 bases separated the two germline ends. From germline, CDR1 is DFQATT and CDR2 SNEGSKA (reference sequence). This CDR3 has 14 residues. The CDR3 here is CSASISVSYNEQFF. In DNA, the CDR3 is TGCAGTGCTAGTATTAGCGTGTCCTACAATGAGCAGTTCTTC.

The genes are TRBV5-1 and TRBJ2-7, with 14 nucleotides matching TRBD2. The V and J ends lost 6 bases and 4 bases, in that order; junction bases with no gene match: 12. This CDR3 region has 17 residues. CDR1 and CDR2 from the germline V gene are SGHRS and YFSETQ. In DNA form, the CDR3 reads TGCGCCAGCAAACCCGGGACTAGCGGGAGCGAGCGTTACGAGCAGTACTTC. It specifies CASKPGTSGSERYEQYF. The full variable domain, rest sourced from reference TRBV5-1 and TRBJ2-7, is KAGVTQTPRYLIKTRGQQVTLSCSPISGHRSVSWYQQTPGQGLQFLFEYFSETQRNKGNFPGRFSGRQFSNSRSEMNVSTLELGDSALYLCASKPGTSGSERYEQYFGPGTRLTVT.